This TCR beta chain was recorded in a study of CD8 T cells in ankylosing spondylitis (dated by TCRdb to 2017 to 2019). Regarding the research as a whole: The study profiled T cell receptor beta repertoires in healthy donors and ankylosing spondylitis patients to find disease-linked TCR variants. The whole study cohort included over 85 healthy donors and 20 to 30 ankylosing spondylitis patients. Peripheral blood was sampled, and synovial fluid was additionally collected from ankylosing spondylitis patients. Broad study findings and their caveats: The disease-linked clones showed a CD8+ phenotype and occurred at relatively low frequencies in peripheral blood. Some of the motif variants had been reported before in the synovial fluid and blood of reactive arthritis patients, a finding that suggests common disease-initiation mechanisms. A TCR beta motif made up of roughly eight highly homologous amino acid variants appeared to be characteristic of blood from ankylosing spondylitis patients. The disease-linked clones were reported to be significantly enriched in matched synovial fluid samples from ankylosing spondylitis patients.

Sequencing was performed on an Illumina HiSeq 2500. Quantitative 5'-RACE with molecular barcodes was used to prepare TCR beta libraries. Turning to the authors' computational methods: To identify disease-linked TCR variants, a new computational method was used, one built on a probabilistic model of VDJ rearrangement. TCRdb's own reprocessing of the public reads used fastp at Q25 and MiXCR and kept productive beta chains. For every CDR3 protein sequence, its rows merge into one entry that carries the most common genes and DNA. The V and J calls, along with clone size, are taken from TCRdb and not from the paper's own processing. The sample table shows around 300,000 distinct CDR3 sequences, and about 14% are seen once. The top ten constitute around 0.99% of the sample. In the case of this clonotype: Its antigen remains undetermined. Base qualities are not at hand, and no much larger clone is one base apart.

In the germline V gene, CDR1 corresponds to SGDLS and CDR2 to YYNGEE. The V end gives up 2 bases and the J end 2 bases, leaving 3 bases in the junction not matched to a gene. The CDR3, cysteine through phenylalanine, is 15 amino acids long. CDR3 DNA only is kept here, 45 bases in frame from base 1. The sequence derives from a male donor with ankylosing spondylitis or in good health (not recorded which). The sample was blood, either unsorted or a sorted T cell fraction (not recorded which). The sequence links TRBV9 to TRBJ2-7; 11 bases in the middle match TRBD2. The CDR3 protein is CASSVTSGAAYEQYF. DNA sequence: TGTGCCAGCAGCGTGACTAGCGGGGCCGCCTACGAGCAGTACTTC.